Presented here are 10 T cell receptor beta chains from one specimen sequenced in a study of T cells after yellow fever vaccination. One entry per CDR3 protein, called by TCRdb with MiXCR from the 5' RACE reads. Among about 73,000 distinct CDR3 sequences listed, roughly 8% were seen once. The sample in question was CD8+ T cells sorted from PBMCs, obtained on the day of the yellow fever booster vaccination. Receptors originate from a young man who received the YFV17D yellow fever vaccine.

This clonotype was found a few times. V usage is TRBV7-2 and J usage is TRBJ2-3; D is possibly TRBD1 (6 bases). The CDR3 loop spans 17 amino acids. The V gene lost 1 base and the J gene lost 6 bases, with 20 bases spanning the gap. The germline V gene encodes CDR1 SGHTA and CDR2 FQGNSA. The CDR3, as DNA: TGTGCCAGCAGCTTAGTAGGGGGTGCGGTAGCCTGGGATACGCAGTATTTT. Protein sequence: CASSLVGGAVAWDTQYF.

The rearrangement joins TRBV6-2 or TRBV6-3 to TRBJ2-3; maybe TRBD2 (6 bases). From germline, CDR1 is MNHEY and CDR2 SVGEGT. The CDR3 totals 15 residues. Trimming stripped 3 bases from V and 2 bases from J, with 12 bases between. The CDR3 sequence: CASSYREASTDTQYF. The CDR3 nucleotides are TGTGCCAGCAGTTATAGGGAGGCATCCACAGATACGCAGTATTTT.

The chain recombines TRBV9 with TRBJ2-1; tentatively, D is TRBD2 (6 bases). This CDR3 has 16 amino acids. CDR1 and CDR2 (germline): SGDLS, YYNGEE. V lost 0 bases and J 1 base, leaving 11 bases between the germline ends. CDR3 region: CASSVGPGSSYNEQFF. The CDR3 nucleotides read TGTGCCAGCAGCGTAGGACCCGGGAGTTCCTACAATGAGCAGTTCTTC. Complete variable domain (other parts from reference TRBV9 and TRBJ2-1): DSGVTQTPKHLITATGQRVTLRCSPRSGDLSVYWYQQSLDQGLQFLIQYYNGEERAKGNILERFSAQQFPDLHSELNLSSLELGDSALYFCASSVGPGSSYNEQFFGPGTRLTVL.

This clonotype has only a few counts. The chain uses TRBV9 and TRBJ2-7, with D possibly matching TRBD1 (6 bases). The CDR3 is 13 residues long. V lost 3 bases to trimming and J lost 3 bases, with 10 bases between them. Looked up from germline, CDR1 is SGDLS and CDR2 is YYNGEE. Here the CDR3 reads CASSGDKGYEQYF. CDR3 bases: TGTGCCAGCAGCGGGGACAAGGGCTACGAGCAGTACTTC.

There are a few counts of this clonotype. One end of the junction does not line up with germline, which may come from a read error. The chain is built from TRBV7-3 and TRBJ1-1; TRBD1 matches 9 bases. The germline V gene encodes CDR1 SGHTA and CDR2 FQGTGA. The CDR3 is 15 amino acids. CDR3 sequence: CASSITGGENTEAFF. The CDR3 nucleotides read TGTGCCAGCAGCATAACAGGGGGCGAGAACACTGAAGCTTTCTTT.

This clonotype was recorded many times. This chain uses TRBV29-1 with TRBJ2-7; 13 nucleotides align to TRBD2. CDR3 length equals 14 residues. J lost 2 bases, V lost 3 bases, and 1 base had no gene match. Germline CDR1 is SQVTM and CDR2 is ANQGSEA. CDR3 protein: CSVEGTSGTYEQYF. The CDR3 nucleotides read TGCAGCGTTGAGGGGACTAGCGGGACCTACGAGCAGTACTTC.

On this clonotype: An end of the junction differs from the germline gene, which may be a read error. V and J are TRBV5-3 and TRBJ2-5; D could derive from TRBD1 or TRBD2 (5 bases each). TRBV5-3 is an ORF for which the function is uncertain. The CDR3 extends over 14 amino acids. The chain's CDR3 is CARSSGRDQETQYF. For the CDR3, the DNA is TGTGCCAGGAGCTCGGGGCGCGACCAAGAGACCCAGTACTTC.

The rearrangement uses TRBV5-1 and TRBJ2-2, with TRBD1 identical over 7 bases. Germline assignment: CDR1 SGHRS and CDR2 YFSETQ. J was trimmed by 5 bases and V by 1 base; bases with no gene match: 2. This CDR3 region has 14 residues. The CDR3 region is CASSLSQGTGELFF. The CDR3 DNA reads as TGCGCCAGCAGCTTGTCACAGGGGACCGGGGAGCTGTTTTTT.

This clonotype has a handful of counts. J is TRBJ2-5 and V is TRBV15; TRBD2 agrees at 10 bases. The CDR3 loop spans 16 amino acids. The trim removed 0 bases at V and 4 bases at J, leaving 5 bases unmatched. CDR1 and CDR2 (germline): LNHNV, YYDKDF (reference sequence). DNA for the CDR3: TGTGCCACCAGCAGAGATCGAGCGGGAGGGGCAGAGACCCAGTACTTC. Residues: CATSRDRAGGAETQYF. The full variable domain, completed using reference TRBV15 and TRBJ2-5, is DAMVIQNPRYQVTQFGKPVTLSCSQTLNHNVMYWYQQKSSQAPKLLFHYYDKDFNNEADTPDNFQSRRPNTSFCFLDIRSPGLGDTAMYLCATSRDRAGGAETQYFGPGTRLLVL.

This clonotype was counted between two and nine times. The chain uses TRBV20-1 and TRBJ2-1, with TRBD2 matching over 11 bases. Germline V gene lookup returns CDR1 DFQATT and CDR2 SNEGSKA (reference sequence). The CDR3 consists of 15 residues. V was pared by 0 bases and J by 7 bases, with 5 bases of the junction left unmatched. The CDR3 spells CSARDGSGRGNEQFF. Written as DNA, the CDR3 is TGCAGTGCTAGAGATGGTAGCGGGAGGGGGAATGAGCAGTTCTTC.